A single count supports the clone carrying this TCR beta chain. The sample belongs to a study of blood T cell repertoires in COVID-19. Study background: Some COVID-19 samples were acute and others convalescent; all came from the United States, Italy and Spain.

Trimming removed 3 bases from V and 5 bases from J; junction bases left unmatched: 10. The CDR3 loop spans 16 amino acids. CDR1 is SGHNT, CDR2 YYREEE, per germline (reference sequence). Per the original methods: Nucleated cell number was recorded as an estimate derived from reference gene primer amplification. Clones were sequenced by immunoSEQ multiplex PCR, and TCRdb holds only the in-frame ones, with some missing. The DNA was the basis for D and trimming; V, J and clone size are from that table. The sample shows hundreds of thousands of clones, 85% to 90% of them seen only once. Donors were grouped by their self-reported clinical history.

The TCR comes from a man aged 25-45 years who had recovered from COVID-19. The chain joins TRBV5-4 to TRBJ2-5; the match to TRBD1 covers 10 bases. The sequencing sample was made of PBMCs or T cells enriched from blood (not recorded which). CDR3 in DNA: TGTGCCAGCAGCTACCCCGGGACAGGGGCATTGGAGACCCAGTACTTC. Encoded protein: CASSYPGTGALETQYF.